The following is a T cell receptor (beta chain) sequence with its context. Its antigen is still unknown. Primers used in a second PCR of about 7 to 12 cycles were a sample-barcoded 5' primer and a J-beta primer mix. Each CDR3 protein is one row after TCRdb ran MiXCR on the 5' RACE reads. The sample holds roughly 1,300,000 distinct CDR3 sequences, approximately 59% seen once. The data originate from a study of blood T cells in healthy people across ages. Germline CDR1 is LGHNT and CDR2 is FRNRAP. The CDR3 is 14 residues long. Trimming cost V 4 bases and J 4 bases, with 8 bases left between them. With each sample, at least 5 micrograms of total RNA were extracted. Overall study results and limits: Bulk PBMC profiling left naive and antigen-experienced comparisons inconclusive. With age, beta diversity per million T cells declined roughly linearly, significantly by 40.

The genes are TRBV12-5 and TRBJ2-6; D gene ambiguous. Sequencing input: blood. This receptor was taken from a young man in good health. In nucleotides, the CDR3 is TGTGCTAGTGGTTCCTCCGGGGGGGCCAACGTCCTGACTTTC. Translated: CASGSSGGANVLTF.